This T cell receptor beta chain was documented in a study of cytotoxic CD8 clonotypes in ibrutinib-treated CLL. Study-wide background: The study included 11 to 12 relapsed/refractory and over 14 treatment-naive patients; 17 to 18 had IGHV unmutated disease. Sequenced samples delivered averages of around 250,000 productive templates and around 100,000 productive rearrangements.

Clones were read by immunoSEQ multiplex PCR, and TCRdb kept only the in-frame ones, dropping some. The table lists over 8,500 clones, approximately 81% of them singletons, with about 16% in the top ten. Germline V gives CDR1 SNHLY, CDR2 FYNNEI. The CDR3 is 14 residues long. V shed 4 bases and J shed 2 bases, with 10 bases lying between them. The sample in question was PBMCs, obtained at disease progression, from a patient treated with ibrutinib. The sequence was collected from a human donor with chronic lymphocytic leukemia. The chain employs TRBV2 and TRBJ2-3, with no clear D. This CDR3 is CASSVRVITDTQYF. The CDR3 DNA is TGTGCCAGCAGTGTTCGGGTAATCACAGATACGCAGTATTTT.